The entry below gives a single T cell receptor (beta chain) sequence along with its context. Its cognate antigen has yet to be identified. Base-call qualities are not available, and no considerably larger clone is one nucleotide away. The data originate from a study of shared clonotypes between healthy human individuals (TCRdb year 2020). With regard to the full study: Three men and two women, aged 18 to 49 years, made up the cohort. Per donor, three plates each were used for CD4 naive and CD4 memory, two for CD8 naive, and one for CD8 memory. To estimate repertoire size and how much clonotype sharing occurs between individuals, the study deeply sequenced the blood TCR repertoires of five healthy adults. To increase sequencing depth and limit assay-specific biases, different laboratories used diverse techniques to prepare libraries and sequence TCR repertoires. Per donor, leukapheresis produced somewhere between about 0.8 and 9 billion PBMCs. What the study reported, not specific to this receptor: The genetic and exposure-history diversity represented was limited by the small number of donors. Naive subsets generally had larger estimated clonotype richness than memory subsets did. Pairwise subsampling indicated that sequencing depth was expected to affect the degree of clonotype sharing among donors. Compared with non-shared clonotypes, clonotypes shared by all four sorted-subset donors had higher generation probabilities. Incomplete sequencing was indicated by rarefaction of sorted-subset datasets, despite the large sequencing depth. Sampling was limited to blood, and TCR repertoires in tissue likely differ from TCR repertoires in blood. Across a few donors, roughly 5.1% of naive CD4, roughly 3.8% of naive CD8, about 2.3% of memory CD4, and over 0.35% of memory CD8 clonotypes were shared.

Using the deep immunoSEQ assay, multiplex PCR amplified TCR CDR3 regions from genomic DNA. For each cell subset, the extracted genomic DNA was distributed evenly across all wells of several immunoSEQ 96-well plates, and each plate served as one replicate. Each replicate PCR for sorted subsets received approximately 220 ng genomic DNA, equal to around 32,000 T cell genomes. Purified libraries were quantified with a Qubit 3.0 fluorometer, sized on a Bioanalyzer 2100, and re-quantified with the KAPA Library Quantification kit. A separate single-read 150-cycle Illumina NextSeq 550 flow cell was used to sequence each immunoSEQ 96-well plate. The paper's data handling went like this. Because the immunoSEQ output held only junctional sequences and lacked quality scores, the filtering could not match the filtering applied to full-length reads. Sequences were annotated with PyIR, a Python wrapper for IgBLAST v1.9, using IMGT germline references to assign V/J genes and CDR3. Any read was removed if the V/J assignment was weak (E-value above 1e-6), the CDR3 was missing, or the read contained stop codons, out-of-frame junctions, or ambiguous translated residues. A V3J clonotype was defined by an identical inferred V gene, J gene, and CDR3 amino acid sequence. Percentage overlap between repertoires was calculated by dividing the number of shared unique clonotypes by the size of the smaller repertoire. Richness of each repertoire was evaluated using RTK rarefaction, the Chao1 estimator, and Recon v2.1 estimates of unobserved clonotypes. Generation probabilities for all TCRbeta clonotypes obtained by the gDNA method from a few donors were computed using OLGA. Drawn from immuneACCESS, this table holds only the in-frame rearrangements with V and J called that TCRdb kept. Clones are partly lost; checked studies trace under half to an unresolved V gene and leave the rest unexplained. That table supplies the V and J calls and clone size; D and trimming were determined from the DNA. For this sample there are 2 million to 2.5 million clones; roughly 95% appear just once. 0.1% to 0.15% of the sample comes from the top ten.

The donors were healthy, HIV-negative adults with no recently reported acute infections or vaccinations. Only Caucasian adults living in Nashville, Tennessee, USA were represented among the donors. Magnetic negative selection was used to enrich CD4+ T cells, after which naive cells were positively selected on CD45RA and the negative fraction became the memory subset. After blood collection by leukapheresis, PBMCs were isolated using Ficoll-Histopaque density gradient centrifugation and then cryopreserved in the vapor phase of liquid nitrogen. Analytical flow cytometry was used to check the purity and quantity of every magnetically sorted T cell population. Genomic DNA was isolated from each sorted fraction and quantified by UV absorbance on a Nanodrop 2000c. V lost 0 bases and J lost 0 bases; the stretch between them is 13 bases long. The CDR3 numbers 17 residues from cysteine through phenylalanine. Of the read, only the CDR3 DNA is kept; its 51 bases are in frame from base 1. CDR1 and CDR2 (SGHTA, FQGNSA) derive from the germline V gene.

The receptor was isolated from a man between 18 and 35 years old in good health. Material: naive CD4+ T cells sorted from blood. The sample's cell subset or site label, decoded: CD45RA+ positively selected. The receptor chain draws on TRBV7-2 and TRBJ2-3; the D gene lacks a confident call. The bases read TGTGCCAGCAGCTTAGCGGCGGTCGGACCCAGCACAGATACGCAGTATTTT. This sequence encodes CASSLAAVGPSTDTQYF.